What follows are 32 T cell receptor beta chains derived from one specimen sequenced in a study of low-dose radiotherapy and immunotherapy resistance in tumors. Alpha- and beta-chain coverage of first-strand cDNA came from TRAV- and TRBV-specific primers. The authors ran 15 to 25 PCR cycles to amplify TCRs with a constant-region primer and V-primer adapter. Using its own MiXCR run on the reads, TCRdb lists one record per CDR3 protein. The sample holds about 97,000 distinct CDR3 sequences; 20% to 25% are singletons and the top ten take about 4%. Described time point: after trial treatment. The treatment is: LDRT plus nivolumab, ipilimumab, low-dose cyclophosphamide and aspirin (RACIN trial). The starting material was PBMCs, obtained after low-dose radiotherapy plus immunotherapy. These receptors were obtained from a male donor with prostate cancer.

This clonotype was seen ten or more times. V is TRBV6-2 or TRBV6-3 and J is TRBJ2-1, with 7 bases aligning to TRBD2. The CDR3 is 14 residues long. V trimming: 4 bases; J trimming: 5 bases; junction bases outside the gene matches: 5. Germline CDR1 is MNHEY and CDR2 is SVGEGT. The chain's CDR3 is CASSFGLDHNEQFF. The CDR3 bases are TGTGCCAGCAGTTTCGGACTAGACCACAATGAGCAGTTCTTC.

This clonotype was seen many times. The chain is built from TRBV19 and TRBJ1-5; D remains ambiguous. CDR3 size: 13 residues. Trimming removed 5 bases at V and 7 bases at J, with 12 bases between. In germline, CDR1 is LNHDA, CDR2 SQIVND (reference sequence). The CDR3 DNA reads TGTGCCAGTAGTCAGGTGGTGGGACAGCCCCAGCATTTT. It is translated as CASSQVVGQPQHF.

Turning to this clonotype: A far larger clone differs by one base, so this is likely a read error. This CDR3 is CAGSDERTGYYSGNTIYF. In DNA form, the CDR3 reads TGTGCCGGCAGTGATGAGCGGACAGGATACTACTCTGGAAACACCATATATTTT. The chain joins TRBV6-8 to TRBJ1-3; 7 bases are shared with TRBD1. The CDR3 runs to 18 residues. The V gene's germline CDR1 is MNHGY and CDR2 SAAAGT.

This clonotype has ten or more counts. The chain joins TRBV18 to TRBJ1-5; 8 nucleotides align to TRBD1. Losses at the gene ends were 2 bases for V and 4 bases for J; bases not matched to a gene: 4. The V gene's germline CDR1 is KGHSH and CDR2 LQKENI. The CDR3 runs to 15 residues. CDR3 nucleotides: TGTGCCAGCTCACCAACCCGACAGGGGAATCAGCCCCAGCATTTT. Encoded protein: CASSPTRQGNQPQHF.

Details on this clonotype: A far larger clone is one nucleotide away, so this likely arose from a read error. This rearrangement joins TRBV7-8 to TRBJ2-5; 9 positions agree with TRBD1. Germline V gives CDR1 SGHVS, CDR2 FQNEAQ. V gave up 7 bases and J gave up 11 bases; unmatched junction bases: 14. CDR3 length: 14 amino acids. This CDR3 reads CASTRTGVLNEQYF. As DNA, the CDR3 is TGTGCCAGCACGCGGACAGGGGTTTTGAATGAGCAGTACTTC.

Concerning this clonotype itself: A read error likely explains this, since a far larger clone differs by one base. The rearrangement links TRBV9 to TRBJ2-7; D possibly corresponds to TRBD1 (6 bases). The J call is in doubt because the DNA end fits TRBJ2-5 better. Germline V gives CDR1 SGDLS, CDR2 YYNGEE. CDR3 length: 15 residues. CDR3 bases: TGTGCCAGCAGCCCCTGGACAGCTCCACAAGAGACCCAGTACTTC. The encoded protein is CASSPWTAPQETQYF.

The sample holds a few counts of this clonotype. V is TRBV12-3 or TRBV12-4 and J is TRBJ2-3; 8 bases line up with TRBD2. CDR3 length: 15 amino acids. J lost 2 bases, V lost 3 bases, and 4 bases had no gene match. Written as DNA, the CDR3 is TGTGCCAGCAGTTTGGGGACTAGACACACAGATACGCAGTATTTT. Translated: CASSLGTRHTDTQYF.

There are many counts of this clonotype. The chain uses TRBV9 and TRBJ2-3; 8 bases align to TRBD2. CDR1 and CDR2 from the germline V gene are SGDLS and YYNGEE. The CDR3 length is 13 residues. V lost 4 bases to trimming and J lost 4 bases; unmatched junction nucleotides: 2. CDR3 in DNA: TGTGCCAGCAGCTCGGGGGGGCCAGATACGCAGTATTTT. It specifies CASSSGGPDTQYF.

This clonotype was found a few times. The V and J genes are TRBV19 and TRBJ2-3, with TRBD2 matching 9 bases. This CDR3 contains 16 residues. Trimming at V came to 1 base and at J to 6 bases, leaving 8 bases not matched to a gene. The germline V gene encodes CDR1 LNHDA and CDR2 SQIVND (reference sequence). CDR3 in DNA: TGTGCCAGTAGTATAGGGGGCGGGGGGGCCTGGGATACGCAGTATTTT. Encoded protein: CASSIGGGGAWDTQYF.

As for this clonotype: Since a far larger clone is one base different, this is likely a read error. The chain carries TRBV6-6 and TRBJ1-5, with D tentatively TRBD1 (6 bases). The CDR3 runs to 14 residues. V lost 6 bases to trimming and J lost 5 bases, with 14 bases between them. CDR1 MNHNY and CDR2 SVGAGI come from the germline V gene (reference sequence). The CDR3 DNA reads as TGTGCCAGCAGAAGGGGGGTCACCCATCAGCCCCAGCATTTT. It yields the protein CASRRGVTHQPQHF.

This clonotype was detected ten times or more. V is TRBV6-1 and J is TRBJ1-6; D call uncertain. CDR3 size: 14 residues. V dropped 1 base and J dropped 7 bases, with 8 bases sitting between them. The V gene's germline CDR1 is MNHNS and CDR2 SASEGT. CDR3 coding DNA: TGTGCCAGCAGTGAAGGAGGTGACAATTCACCCCTCCACTTT. Its protein is CASSEGGDNSPLHF.

This clonotype was recorded many times. The V call is TRBV7-2, the J call TRBJ2-4; TRBD2 matches at 7 bases. The V segment lost 5 bases and the J segment 6 bases; nucleotides outside the gene matches: 10. Per germline, CDR1 SGHTA and CDR2 FQGNSA. There are 15 residues in the CDR3. The CDR3 spells CASSPGVGGGNIQYF. The CDR3 region has the DNA TGTGCCAGCAGCCCGGGGGTTGGCGGGGGAAACATTCAGTACTTC.

This clonotype has ten or more counts. The rearrangement uses TRBV5-6 and TRBJ2-5, with D tentatively TRBD2 (5 bases). Trimming removed 4 bases at V and 5 bases at J, with 27 bases between. Germline CDR1 SGHDT, CDR2 YYEEEE. The CDR3 runs 18 residues. The CDR3 reads CASSADMRAEPSTETQYF. CDR3 DNA: TGTGCCAGCAGCGCCGACATGCGGGCAGAGCCTTCTACGGAGACCCAGTACTTC.

This clonotype appeared many times. CDR3 region: CASSTDSPYEQYF. In nucleotides, the CDR3 is TGTGCCAGTAGTACCGACAGTCCCTACGAGCAGTACTTC. The chain recombines TRBV19 with TRBJ2-7; TRBD1 might be the D (5 bases). CDR3 length: 13 amino acids. The germline V gene encodes CDR1 LNHDA and CDR2 SQIVND (reference sequence). Deletions cut 4 bases from V and 2 bases from J, with 9 bases between. Full variable domain (outside the CDR3, taken from reference TRBV19 and TRBJ2-7): DGGITQSPKYLFRKEGQNVTLSCEQNLNHDAMYWYRQDPGQGLRLIYYSQIVNDFQKGDIAEGYSVSREKKESFPLTVTSAQKNPTAFYLCASSTDSPYEQYFGPGTRLTVT.

At least ten counts were recorded for this clonotype. The V call is TRBV6-5, the J call TRBJ2-2; 10 bases match TRBD1. J was trimmed by 4 bases and V by 6 bases; bases with no gene match: 2. Germline lookup yields CDR1 MNHEY and CDR2 SVGAGI. The CDR3 length is 14 residues. The CDR3 sequence: CASRRTGGTGELFF. The CDR3, as DNA: TGTGCCAGCAGAAGGACAGGGGGCACCGGGGAGCTGTTTTTT.

This clonotype was seen ten or more times. This chain joins TRBV12-3 or TRBV12-4 and TRBJ2-5, with D tentatively TRBD1 or TRBD2 (5 bases each). Between the trimmed V and J ends, which lost 6 bases and 2 bases, there was a span of 13 bases. The CDR3 length is 14 residues. CDR3: CASSLGDQQETQYF. In DNA form, the CDR3 reads TGTGCCAGCAGCCTTGGGGACCAGCAAGAGACCCAGTACTTC.

This clonotype was detected many times. This chain links TRBV6-6 with TRBJ2-1; TRBD2 is a possible D gene (6 bases). Trimming removed 6 bases at V and 14 bases at J, with 17 bases between. Germline V lookup: CDR1 MNHNY, CDR2 SVGAGI (reference sequence). The length of the CDR3 is 12 residues. CDR3 coding DNA: TGTGCCAGCAGCTCCATTGTGGGGGAGGAGTTCTTC. It is translated as CASSSIVGEEFF.

This clonotype was counted only a few times. V and J are TRBV3-1 and TRBJ2-7; 8 positions match TRBD1. The CDR3 sequence is 12 residues long. The germline V gene encodes CDR1 LGHDT and CDR2 YNNKEL (reference sequence). The ends lost 6 bases at V and 6 bases at J; junction bases unmatched: 4. The CDR3 is CASSRTGSEQYF. The CDR3 nucleotides read TGTGCCAGCAGTCGGACAGGGTCCGAGCAGTACTTC.

This clonotype was seen at least ten times. The chain combines TRBV10-2 with TRBJ2-3; D gene uncertain. CDR3 length equals 15 residues. CDR1 is WSHSY and CDR2 is SAAADI in the germline V gene. Trimming stripped 0 bases from V and 2 bases from J, with 9 bases between. Written as DNA, the CDR3 is TGCGCCAGCAGTGAGTCGGGGTTTTCCACAGATACGCAGTATTTT. Translating gives CASSESGFSTDTQYF.

This clonotype was counted between two and nine times. This chain links TRBV2 with TRBJ2-3; D unclear. V lost 7 bases and J lost 2, with 10 bases in between. Germline-derived CDR1 and CDR2 are SNHLY and FYNNEI. The CDR3 runs to 13 residues. The CDR3 protein is CASNAPFTDTQYF. CDR3 sequence (DNA): TGTGCCAGCAATGCACCCTTCACAGATACGCAGTATTTT.

The chain joins TRBV7-9 to TRBJ2-2, with D unresolved. The CDR3 spans 10 residues. V gave up 3 bases and J gave up 7 bases, with 0 bases separating them. Germline V gene lookup returns CDR1 SEHNR and CDR2 FQNEAQ (reference sequence). The CDR3 sequence: CASSFGELFF. The CDR3 bases are TGTGCCAGCAGCTTCGGGGAGCTGTTTTTT.

The chain links TRBV18 to TRBJ1-5, with 10 bases lining up with TRBD1. The CDR3 contains 17 residues. The ends lost 3 bases at V and 1 base at J; junction bases unmatched: 6. Per germline, CDR1 KGHSH and CDR2 LQKENI. The CDR3 DNA follows: TGTGCCAGCTCACCTGACAGGGGGCCCTTAAGCAATCAGCCCCAGCATTTT. Residues: CASSPDRGPLSNQPQHF. Supplemented by reference TRBV18 and TRBJ1-5, the full variable domain reads NAGVMQNPRHLVRRRGQEARLRCSPMKGHSHVYWYRQLPEEGLKFMVYLQKENIIDESGMPKERFSAEFPKEGPSILRIQQVVRGDSAAYFCASSPDRGPLSNQPQHFGDGTRLSIL.

This clonotype has a handful of counts. This chain links TRBV4-1 with TRBJ2-5; no reliable D call. The germline CDR1 and CDR2 sequences are MGHRA and YSYEKL. The CDR3 loop spans 14 amino acids. V shed 1 base and J shed 5 bases, with 11 bases lying between them. The CDR3 region has the DNA TGCGCCAGCAGCCAAGGTGGAGTGGCCGAGACCCAGTACTTC. Translating gives CASSQGGVAETQYF.

This clonotype came up a few times. This rearrangement joins TRBV5-5 to TRBJ2-5; D remains ambiguous. The CDR3 spans 14 residues. Deletions cut 4 bases from V and 0 bases from J, with 10 bases between. Germline V gene data show CDR1 as SGHKS and CDR2 as YYEKEE (reference sequence). In DNA, the CDR3 is TGTGCCAGCAGCCCCACGGAACACCAAGAGACCCAGTACTTC. It encodes CASSPTEHQETQYF.

This clonotype was seen at least ten times. The chain combines TRBV7-9 with TRBJ2-1; D uncertain. CDR3 length: 12 amino acids. Germline CDR1 and CDR2: SEHNR and FQNEAQ (reference sequence). V was cut by 6 bases and J by 7 bases, with 10 bases left in between. CDR3 in DNA: TGTGCCAGCAGATACCAGATGAATGAGCAGTTCTTC. Translation: CASRYQMNEQFF.

This clonotype was seen repeatedly, ten times or more. CDR3 DNA: TGTGCCAGCAGCACGGGACTCGAGCAGTACTTC. This gives the protein CASSTGLEQYF. The genes are TRBV7-9 and TRBJ2-7; TRBD2 might be the D (6 bases). From germline, CDR1 is SEHNR and CDR2 FQNEAQ (reference sequence). This CDR3 contains 11 residues. V lost 5 bases to trimming and J lost 6 bases, with 8 bases between them.

This clonotype has a count of ten or more. V and J are TRBV20-1 and TRBJ1-3; unclear D gene. Trimming took off 5 bases at V and 0 bases at J, with 8 bases between the two ends. The CDR3 is made up of 13 amino acids. The V gene's germline CDR1 is DFQATT and CDR2 SNEGSKA (reference sequence). The CDR3 sequence: CSALINSGNTIYF. CDR3 nucleotide sequence: TGCAGTGCTTTGATAAACTCTGGAAACACCATATATTTT.

This clonotype was detected ten times or more. The DNA of the CDR3 is TGTGCCAGCACCCCCAGGGGGGATCAGCCCCAGCATTTT. This encodes CASTPRGDQPQHF. V and J are TRBV12-3 or TRBV12-4 and TRBJ1-5; 7 bases align to TRBD1. V lost 7 bases, J lost 5 bases, and 5 bases stayed unmatched. This CDR3 has 13 amino acids.

This clonotype was counted many times. This chain joins TRBV6-1 and TRBJ2-3; D might be TRBD1 (6 bases). V shed 1 base and J shed 2 bases, with 10 bases lying between them. Germline loops: CDR1 MNHNS, CDR2 SASEGT. CDR3 size: 15 residues. The CDR3 reads CASSEGAGVTDTQYF. In DNA form, the CDR3 reads TGTGCCAGCAGTGAAGGGGCAGGGGTCACAGATACGCAGTATTTT.

This clonotype was counted many times. The rearrangement links TRBV30 to TRBJ1-6; D perhaps matches TRBD1 (6 bases). The CDR3 totals 15 residues. Trimming took off 0 bases at V and 9 bases at J, with 15 bases between the two ends. The germline CDR1 and CDR2 sequences are GTSNPN and SVGIG (reference sequence). CDR3: CAWSVLTGGSSPLHF. CDR3 DNA: TGTGCCTGGAGTGTCTTGACAGGTGGAAGTTCACCCCTCCACTTT.

This sequence joins TRBV11-2 and TRBJ2-1, with unresolved D. Trimming pared 0 bases from V and 0 bases from J, leaving 6 bases between. Germline-derived CDR1 and CDR2 are SGHAT and FQNNGV. This CDR3 region has 15 residues. The CDR3 region is CASSLEQSSYNEQFF. The CDR3 DNA reads as TGTGCCAGCAGCTTAGAGCAGAGCTCCTACAATGAGCAGTTCTTC.

This rearrangement joins TRBV11-3 to TRBJ2-2; tentatively, D is TRBD2 (6 bases). Germline CDR1 is SGHNT and CDR2 is YENEEA. The CDR3 consists of 14 residues. Trimming took 7 bases from V and 0 from J, leaving 9 bases between them. The CDR3 DNA reads TGTGCCAGCAAGCCGGGAGCGAACACCGGGGAGCTGTTTTTT. It specifies CASKPGANTGELFF.